These 2 T cell receptor beta chains originate from one sample sequenced in a study of T cells in Graves' hyperthyroidism and ophthalmopathy. RNA transcripts served as the template for amplifying TCR beta CDR3 regions. The primer set for the first-round RT-PCR of the TCR CDR3 was HTBI. TCRdb re-derived calls from the multiplex PCR reads in MiXCR, one entry per CDR3 protein. The sample holds 340,000 or so distinct CDR3 sequences, around a sixth seen once. Sequencing used blood. These receptors all come from a woman between 50 and 59 years old with Graves' hyperthyroidism.

This clonotype showed up many times. This chain connects TRBV6-2 or TRBV6-3 to TRBJ2-5, with a possible D match to TRBD2 (6 bases). The CDR3 loop spans 14 amino acids. Deletions cut 2 bases from V and 5 bases from J, with 12 bases between. Germline assignment: CDR1 MNHEY and CDR2 SVGEGT. Here the CDR3 reads CASSYHGGVETQYF. The CDR3 nucleotides are TGTGCCAGCAGTTACCACGGGGGAGTCGAGACCCAGTACTTC.

This clonotype was seen repeatedly, ten times or more. This chain uses TRBV12-3 or TRBV12-4 with TRBJ2-3; the match to TRBD2 covers 7 bases. With V trimmed by 7 bases and J by 5 bases, 12 bases remained unmatched. CDR3 length: 15 amino acids. For the CDR3, the DNA is TGTGCCAGCACCCCCCTAGCGGTTAGGGGAGATACGCAGTATTTT. It translates to CASTPLAVRGDTQYF.